The next 25 T cell receptor beta chains were all read from a single sample in a study of blood T cell repertoires in COVID-19. Measured with immunoSEQ multiplex PCR; TCRdb has only the in-frame clones, and not every one. The sample lists over 200,000 clones; 84% were seen once. The sequenced material came from peripheral blood. All receptors come from a woman aged 45-65 years with active or convalescent COVID-19.

The rearrangement links TRBV5-1 to TRBJ2-5; D gene ambiguous. V was shortened by 0 bases and J by 5 bases, with 8 bases between the two germline ends. CDR3 length equals 13 residues. Germline CDR1 is SGHRS and CDR2 is YFSETQ. The CDR3 is CASSLAPRETQYF. The CDR3 nucleotides read TGCGCCAGCAGCTTGGCCCCTCGGGAGACCCAGTACTTC.

The genes are TRBV3-1 (or the pseudogene TRBV3-2) and TRBJ1-2; the D is unclear. The V gene's germline CDR1 is LGHDT and CDR2 YNNKEL (reference sequence). V lost 1 base, J lost 4 bases, and 10 bases lay in between. This CDR3 comprises 14 residues. The CDR3 spells CASSQVGAFYGYTF. The DNA of the CDR3 is TGTGCCAGCAGCCAAGTGGGAGCTTTCTATGGCTACACCTTC.

The chain carries TRBV11-2 and TRBJ2-1, with 10 bases identical to TRBD2. After removal of 1 base from V and 6 bases from J, the junction contained 12 bases not matched to a gene. Germline V gives CDR1 SGHAT, CDR2 FQNNGV. This CDR3 contains 18 residues. The CDR3 sequence is CASSLAGAGTSEFNEQFF. Here the CDR3 DNA reads TGTGCCAGCAGCTTAGCGGGGGCCGGGACTAGCGAGTTCAATGAGCAGTTCTTC.

This clone is a singleton in its sample. The chain uses TRBV19 and TRBJ2-1; TRBD2 might be the D (6 bases). The CDR3 runs 12 residues. Trimming took 7 bases from V and 15 from J, leaving 19 bases between them. Germline lookup yields CDR1 LNHDA and CDR2 SQIVND (reference sequence). CDR3 region: CASTLEGRWPFF. As DNA, the CDR3 is TGTGCCAGTACCCTGGAGGGTAGATGGCCGTTCTTC.

The rearrangement links TRBV5-1 to TRBJ2-5; maybe TRBD2 (6 bases). Trimming left V 4 bases short and J 3 bases short, with 13 bases between. The CDR3 length is 14 residues. Germline V gives CDR1 SGHRS, CDR2 YFSETQ. The CDR3 spells CASSKGLEEETQYF. In DNA form, the CDR3 reads TGCGCCAGCAGCAAGGGACTGGAAGAAGAGACCCAGTACTTC.

The rearrangement uses TRBV27 and TRBJ1-2, with D possibly TRBD1 on 5 matching bases. CDR3 length equals 15 residues. V was cut by 4 bases and J by 3 bases, with 15 bases left in between. The germline CDR1 and CDR2 sequences are MNHEY and SMNVEV (reference sequence). As DNA, the CDR3 is TGTGCCAGCAGTTCCATTGGGGGGATCGACTATGGCTACACCTTC. It translates to CASSSIGGIDYGYTF.

In the case of this clone: The identical CDR3 is also encoded by other nucleotide sequences in the sample. The chain carries TRBV10-1 and TRBJ2-5, with 11 positions matching TRBD2. Germline V lookup: CDR1 WNHNN, CDR2 SYGVQD (reference sequence). There are 15 residues in the CDR3. Trimming removed 4 bases from V and 1 base from J; junction bases left unmatched: 2. CDR3 nucleotides: TGCGCCAGCAGTGTCGGGACTAGCGGCCAAGAGACCCAGTACTTC. It codes for CASSVGTSGQETQYF.

The V gene is TRBV10-2, the J gene TRBJ1-1; no clear D gene. Per the germline V gene, CDR1 is WSHSY and CDR2 is SAAADI. The CDR3 sequence is 13 residues long. V was shortened by 7 bases and J by 5 bases, with 14 bases between the two germline ends. CDR3 amino acids: CASIREVWTEAFF. The CDR3 DNA is TGCGCCAGCATTAGGGAGGTGTGGACTGAAGCTTTCTTT.

This chain uses TRBV5-1 with TRBJ1-1; no clear D. Per the germline V gene, CDR1 is SGHRS and CDR2 is YFSETQ. V was cut by 0 bases and J by 0 bases, with 6 bases left in between. The CDR3 has 14 amino acids. The CDR3 region has the DNA TGCGCCAGCAGCTTGGGGACTGTGAACACTGAAGCTTTCTTT. Amino acids: CASSLGTVNTEAFF.

This clone was observed a single time. The chain couples TRBV5-4 to TRBJ2-3; a weak D match, TRBD2 (7 bases). V lost 4 bases to trimming and J lost 0 bases, with 12 bases between them. Germline CDR1 SGHNT, CDR2 YYREEE (reference sequence). CDR3 length: 15 residues. The CDR3 DNA follows: TGTGCCAGCAGCCAACGGGGGGCTAGCACAGATACGCAGTATTTT. It codes for CASSQRGASTDTQYF.

The chain has TRBV5-1 and TRBJ1-1; D may be TRBD1 (5 bases). Germline-derived CDR1 and CDR2 are SGHRS and YFSETQ. The CDR3 extends over 15 amino acids. Trimming took off 0 bases at V and 2 bases at J, with 11 bases between the two ends. The CDR3 sequence: CASSLGLDSNTEAFF. The DNA of the CDR3 is TGCGCCAGCAGCTTGGGTCTTGACAGCAACACTGAAGCTTTCTTT.

The chain links TRBV6-5 to TRBJ2-7, with D unresolved. V gave up 5 bases and J gave up 5 bases, with 16 bases separating them. Germline V gives CDR1 MNHEY, CDR2 SVGAGI. The CDR3 runs to 14 residues. The CDR3: CASSHSPGIDEQYF. CDR3 nucleotide sequence: TGTGCCAGCAGTCATTCCCCGGGTATAGACGAGCAGTACTTC.

The chain has TRBV10-3 and TRBJ2-7; 9 bases line up with TRBD1. This CDR3 is built from 18 residues. The germline CDR1 and CDR2 sequences are ENHRY and SYGVKD. V lost 0 bases and J lost 6; bases outside the gene matches: 15. CDR3 bases: TGTGCCATCAGTGAGTCGAACGGACAGGGGAAATTATATGGCGAGCAGTACTTC. Amino acids: CAISESNGQGKLYGEQYF.

This rearrangement joins TRBV5-1 to TRBJ1-1, with TRBD1 matching 8 bases. This CDR3 contains 15 residues. After removal of 4 bases from V and 4 bases from J, the junction contained 9 bases not matched to a gene. CDR1 is SGHRS and CDR2 is YFSETQ in the germline V gene. In DNA, the CDR3 is TGCGCCAGCAGCCTCGGACAGGGATCACGCACTGAAGCTTTCTTT. Translated: CASSLGQGSRTEAFF.

As for this clone: This sample includes further DNA sequences coding for the same CDR3. In nucleotides, the CDR3 is TGCGCCAGCAGCCAATCCCACCAGACGGGATGGACAGGGCCCCTCACCTACGAGCAGTACTTC. It is translated as CASSQSHQTGWTGPLTYEQYF. The chain joins TRBV4-1 to TRBJ2-7, with TRBD1 identical over 8 bases. Germline V CDR1 and CDR2: MGHRA, YSYEKL. This CDR3 is 21 amino acids long. V dropped 2 bases and J dropped 2; count of bases not matched to a gene: 23.

The J gene is TRBJ1-1, the V gene TRBV28; D is unresolved. Germline values: CDR1 MDHEN, CDR2 SYDVKM. V lost 7 bases and J 1 base, leaving 10 bases between the germline ends. This CDR3 region has 13 residues. CDR3 sequence: CASMTSGNTEAFF. The CDR3 coding sequence is TGTGCCAGCATGACGTCAGGGAACACTGAAGCTTTCTTT. Full variable domain (rest looked up from reference TRBV28 and TRBJ1-1): DVKVTQSSRYLVKRTGEKVFLECVQDMDHENMFWYRQDPGLGLRLIYFSYDVKMKEKGDIPEGYSVSREKKERFSLILESASTNQTSMYLCASMTSGNTEAFFGQGTRLTVV.

This chain joins TRBV27 and TRBJ1-1; D gene uncertain. Germline assignment: CDR1 MNHEY and CDR2 SMNVEV (reference sequence). The CDR3 runs 14 residues. V was pared by 2 bases and J by 0 bases, with 7 bases between. The CDR3 DNA is TGTGCCAGCAGTTTAAACAGCTTGAACACTGAAGCTTTCTTT. Its protein product is CASSLNSLNTEAFF.

The genes are TRBV27 and TRBJ2-3; the match to TRBD1 covers 8 bases. J gave up 0 bases and V 5 bases, and 10 bases lay outside the gene matches. The V gene's germline CDR1 is MNHEY and CDR2 SMNVEV (reference sequence). This CDR3 spans 17 amino acids. DNA of the CDR3: TGTGCCAGCAGTACTCCTTTCGACAGGGGTAGCACAGATACGCAGTATTTT. Translated: CASSTPFDRGSTDTQYF.

The chain recombines TRBV5-5 with TRBJ1-1; D possibly corresponds to TRBD1 (6 bases). The CDR3 covers 16 residues. Germline V gene lookup returns CDR1 SGHKS and CDR2 YYEKEE (reference sequence). With 4 bases removed from V and 0 bases from J, the gap between germline ends came to 16 bases. DNA of the CDR3: TGTGCCAGCAGCCAATACCTGGGACAAGTGAACACTGAAGCTTTCTTT. This encodes CASSQYLGQVNTEAFF.

The genes are TRBV18 and TRBJ1-1; the D gene is possibly TRBD1 (5 bases). Trimming removed 4 bases at V and 4 bases at J, with 10 bases between. CDR1 is KGHSH, CDR2 LQKENI, per germline. The CDR3 is 13 amino acids. The CDR3: CASSRRQITEAFF. CDR3 DNA sequence: TGTGCCAGCTCACGTAGACAGATCACTGAAGCTTTCTTT.

The chain recombines TRBV13 with TRBJ2-1; no clear D gene. This CDR3 spans 15 amino acids. Germline V CDR1 and CDR2: PRHDT, FYEKMQ (reference sequence). Deletions cut 3 bases from V and 2 bases from J, with 11 bases between. Here the CDR3 reads CASSFDSRPYNEQFF. DNA of the CDR3: TGTGCCAGCAGCTTTGATTCCAGGCCCTACAATGAGCAGTTCTTC.

This chain connects TRBV7-2 to TRBJ2-7; 9 positions agree with TRBD2. V was clipped by 1 base and J by 3 bases; unmatched bases: 1. The CDR3 contains 14 residues. From germline, CDR1 is SGHTA and CDR2 FQGNSA. CDR3 nucleotide sequence: TGTGCCAGCAGCTTAGGGCGGGGGGGCTACGAGCAGTACTTC. Translated, it gives CASSLGRGGYEQYF.

J is TRBJ1-5 and V is TRBV28; the D is unclear. Germline V CDR1 and CDR2: MDHEN, SYDVKM. The CDR3 consists of 12 residues. The germline V and J ends were trimmed by 5 bases and 7 bases, with 9 bases remaining between them. This chain's CDR3 is CASSQTIQPQHF. In DNA form, the CDR3 reads TGTGCCAGCAGTCAAACTATACAGCCCCAGCATTTT.

DNA for the CDR3: TGTGCCAGCAAAGCGGAACTGGAGTGGTCAGAAGCTTTCTTT. Translating it yields CASKAELEWSEAFF. The chain carries TRBV6-5 and TRBJ1-1; unclear D gene. The ends were cut back, 7 bases at V and 8 bases at J, with 20 bases in the middle. This CDR3 contains 14 residues. Germline loops: CDR1 MNHEY, CDR2 SVGAGI.

The gene calls are TRBV19 and TRBJ1-1; perhaps TRBD1 as D (6 bases). The CDR3 covers 14 residues. The V end was cut by 3 bases, the J end by 7 bases, with 15 bases between. Looked up from germline, CDR1 is LNHDA and CDR2 is SQIVND (reference sequence). The CDR3 coding sequence is TGTGCCAGTAGTATTAGCTGGGGGCGGGTTGAAGCTTTCTTT. Protein product: CASSISWGRVEAFF.